These 2 T cell receptor beta chains were sequenced from one sample in a study of blood T cell repertoires in COVID-19. Libraries were prepared by immunoSEQ multiplex PCR; TCRdb keeps only in-frame clonotypes and omits some of them. The data contain 200,000 to 250,000 clones, around nine tenths of them singletons. The sample was PBMCs or T cells enriched from blood (not recorded which). These receptors all come from a woman aged 18-29 years who had recovered from COVID-19.

V gene TRBV18 combines with J gene TRBJ2-3; 8 bases line up with TRBD1. Losses at the gene ends were 2 bases for V and 5 bases for J; bases not matched to a gene: 6. Germline V gene sequence: CDR1 KGHSH, CDR2 LQKENI. This CDR3 comprises 15 residues. CDR3 residues: CASSPNAGQGDTQYF. The CDR3 region has the DNA TGTGCCAGCTCACCAAACGCTGGACAGGGAGATACGCAGTATTTT.

The chain couples TRBV18 to TRBJ1-1; D is perhaps TRBD1 (5 bases). The germline V gene has CDR1 KGHSH and CDR2 LQKENI. V lost 3 bases and J lost 3, with 17 bases in between. The CDR3 length is 16 residues. This CDR3 reads CASSPLEGVGDTEAFF. The CDR3, as DNA: TGTGCCAGCTCACCCCTTGAAGGGGTAGGGGACACTGAAGCTTTCTTT.